This T cell receptor beta chain was obtained from a study of Ad26.COV2.S vaccination and SARS-CoV-2 variants. Study-level results: Vaccine and placebo recipients had similar non-spike TCR breadth. Those who received the vaccine showed greater spike-specific TCR breadth than those given placebo. There was a possibility that the TCR breadth and depth analyses underestimated total T cell responses.

Sequencing used immunoSEQ multiplex PCR; TCRdb keeps in-frame clones, though not all of them. The sample consists of about 87,000 clones, roughly 84% of them appearing once. As regards this clone: Its target is not known.

V shed 5 bases, J shed 6 bases, and the junction held 16 bases outside the gene matches. The CDR3 totals 18 residues. Germline CDR1 and CDR2: MNHEY and SMNVEV (reference sequence). V usage is TRBV27 and J usage is TRBJ2-3; 11 nucleotides align to TRBD2. The sequence came from a human donor who had recovered from COVID-19. The sample was peripheral blood, taken after recovery from COVID-19. CDR3 in amino acids: CASSPQTSGTRIRDTQYF. In nucleotides, the CDR3 is TGTGCCAGCAGTCCCCAGACTAGCGGGACGAGGATTCGTGATACGCAGTATTTT.